These 27 T cell receptor beta chains were all obtained from the same sample, sequenced in a study of T-cell memory formation after mild COVID-19. TCRdb re-called the 5' RACE reads through MiXCR, storing one row per CDR3 protein. The sample carries 95,000 to 110,000 distinct CDR3 sequences, around 14% recorded once. Sequenced input: PBMCs or a T cell subset sorted from them (not recorded which). Receptors were obtained from a man younger than 35 who had mild COVID-19 (a few samples of this study predate the infection). Cell type and time point are not known.

The chain carries TRBV10-1 and TRBJ2-7; tentatively, D is TRBD1 (6 bases). Germline V lookup: CDR1 WNHNN, CDR2 SYGVQD (reference sequence). V was clipped by 2 bases and J by 0 bases, with 20 bases between them. The CDR3 is 18 amino acids. CDR3 in amino acids: CASSEGSGVFDSSYEQYF. The CDR3 DNA follows: TGCGCCAGCAGTGAGGGGTCAGGGGTCTTCGACAGCTCCTACGAGCAGTACTTC.

This clonotype was seen a handful of times. This chain joins TRBV5-1 and TRBJ1-1; 7 nucleotides agree with TRBD1. The CDR3 extends over 17 amino acids. Looked up from germline, CDR1 is SGHRS and CDR2 is YFSETQ. Trimming cost V 0 bases and J 1 base; bases outside gene matches: 9. DNA of the CDR3: TGCGCCAGCAGCTTGGCCAGGGGGGGCATAGGGAACACTGAAGCTTTCTTT. Amino acids: CASSLARGGIGNTEAFF.

This clonotype has only a few counts. The chain couples TRBV4-3 to TRBJ2-2, with TRBD2 identical over 10 bases. Trimming removed 2 bases from V and 4 bases from J; junction bases left unmatched: 7. Per germline, CDR1 LGHNA and CDR2 YSLEER. CDR3 length: 17 amino acids. The CDR3 bases are TGCGCCAGCAGCCAACAAGCGGGGGGGCGACGCACCGGGGAGCTGTTTTTT. This gives the protein CASSQQAGGRRTGELFF.

The chain uses TRBV1 and TRBJ1-2. TRBV1 is shown as a pseudogene. CDR3 length: 16 amino acids. CDR3 DNA sequence: TGCACCAGCAGCCAAGAAGGGATAGGTACTAACTATGGCTACACCTTC. This encodes CTSSQEGIGTNYGYTF.

This clonotype was recorded a few times. The chain links TRBV5-6 to TRBJ2-2; TRBD1 aligns across 10 bases. The CDR3 runs 15 residues. The trim removed 4 bases at V and 3 bases at J, leaving 3 bases unmatched. The germline V gene encodes CDR1 SGHDT and CDR2 YYEEEE. The CDR3 reads CASSMTGGDTGELFF. CDR3 sequence (DNA): TGTGCCAGCAGCATGACAGGGGGCGACACCGGGGAGCTGTTTTTT.

The genes are TRBV5-1 and TRBJ2-5; 8 bases fit TRBD1. CDR1 and CDR2 from the germline V gene are SGHRS and YFSETQ. After removal of 3 bases from V and 4 bases from J, the junction contained 11 bases not matched to a gene. The CDR3 is 16 residues long. The CDR3 protein is CASSSGDRGEGETQYF. The CDR3 coding sequence is TGCGCCAGCAGCTCTGGAGACAGGGGAGAAGGAGAGACCCAGTACTTC.

This clonotype was detected a few times. The rearrangement uses TRBV4-1 and TRBJ1-5; unclear D gene. The V and J ends lost 1 base and 4 bases respectively, with 8 bases between them. CDR3 size: 14 residues. Per the germline V gene, CDR1 is MGHRA and CDR2 is YSYEKL. The CDR3 loop reads CASSQVSGNQPQHF. CDR3 nucleotide sequence: TGCGCCAGCAGCCAAGTTTCCGGGAATCAGCCCCAGCATTTT.

The rearrangement joins TRBV7-9 to TRBJ2-7; D gene uncertain. This CDR3 contains 13 residues. The germline V and J ends were trimmed by 5 bases and 2 bases, with 10 bases remaining between them. In germline, CDR1 is SEHNR, CDR2 FQNEAQ (reference sequence). Here the CDR3 DNA reads TGTGCCAGCAGCCCGACTGTAACCTACGAGCAGTACTTC. As protein: CASSPTVTYEQYF.

The J gene is TRBJ2-7, the V gene TRBV20-1; possible D gene TRBD2, 5 bases. Trimming stripped 1 base from V and 0 bases from J, with 16 bases between. There are 16 residues in the CDR3. Germline CDR1 and CDR2: DFQATT and SNEGSKA (reference sequence). The CDR3 coding sequence is TGCAGTGCTAGAGTCTCTCGCGGGCGAAGCTCCTACGAGCAGTACTTC. The encoded protein is CSARVSRGRSSYEQYF.

The chain recombines TRBV6-1 with TRBJ1-1; 9 bases fit TRBD1. V shed 4 bases, J shed 4 bases, and the junction held 10 bases outside the gene matches. The CDR3 totals 16 residues. Per germline, CDR1 MNHNS and CDR2 SASEGT. CDR3 bases: TGTGCCAGCAGTGCCCTATGGGACAGGGTGGTCACTGAAGCTTTCTTT. It codes for CASSALWDRVVTEAFF.

This clonotype has only a few counts. The J gene is TRBJ2-5, the V gene TRBV4-3, with a weak D call TRBD2 (6 bases). V was clipped by 4 bases and J by 4 bases, with 19 bases between them. This CDR3 is 16 amino acids long. Germline loops: CDR1 LGHNA, CDR2 YSLEER. In DNA form, the CDR3 reads TGCGCCAGCAGCCCCTCTAGCGCCGGACGTGGAGAGACCCAGTACTTC. This gives the protein CASSPSSAGRGETQYF.

The V and J genes are TRBV6-2 or TRBV6-3 and TRBJ2-7; 10 nucleotides align to TRBD2. The CDR3 extends over 15 amino acids. Germline CDR1 is MNHEY and CDR2 is SVGEGT. Losses at the gene ends were 2 bases for V and 4 bases for J; bases not matched to a gene: 5. The CDR3 coding sequence is TGTGCCAGCAGTTACGGCTCTAGCGGGGGATACGAGCAGTACGTC. Translating gives CASSYGSSGGYEQYV.

V gene TRBV29-1 combines with J gene TRBJ1-1; TRBD1 might be the D (5 bases). The CDR3 has 12 residues. Germline V gene data show CDR1 as SQVTM and CDR2 as ANQGSEA. The ends were cut back, 7 bases at V and 2 bases at J, with 11 bases in the middle. In nucleotides, the CDR3 is TGCAGCGCCCTGACAGACAACACTGAAGCTTTCTTT. Protein sequence: CSALTDNTEAFF.

The V gene is TRBV5-1, the J gene TRBJ1-2, with D possibly TRBD1 on 6 matching bases. The CDR3 covers 14 residues. V gave up 0 bases and J gave up 3 bases, with 9 bases separating them. The germline V gene has CDR1 SGHRS and CDR2 YFSETQ. The CDR3 reads CASSLDRADYGYTF. The CDR3 coding sequence is TGCGCCAGCAGCTTGGACAGGGCCGACTATGGCTACACCTTC.

This clonotype turned up a few times. This chain joins TRBV7-3 and TRBJ2-7; no reliable D call. Germline CDR1 is SGHTA and CDR2 is FQGTGA. The CDR3 loop spans 14 amino acids. V was cut by 5 bases and J by 2 bases, with 13 bases left in between. CDR3 sequence reads: CASSPDPGPYEQYF. DNA of the CDR3: TGTGCCAGCAGCCCGGATCCCGGGCCCTACGAGCAGTACTTC.

The V gene is TRBV30, the J gene TRBJ1-5, with 7 positions matching TRBD1. CDR3 size: 14 residues. Germline V gene lookup returns CDR1 GTSNPN and CDR2 SVGIG (reference sequence). J gave up 0 bases and V 4 bases, and 3 bases lay outside the gene matches. CDR3 region: CAWTTGTSNQPQHF. The CDR3, as DNA: TGTGCCTGGACGACAGGGACTAGCAATCAGCCCCAGCATTTT.

The V gene is TRBV29-1, the J gene TRBJ2-1; 8 positions match TRBD2. This CDR3 contains 13 residues. J gave up 6 bases and V 4 bases, and 5 bases lay outside the gene matches. The germline V gene has CDR1 SQVTM and CDR2 ANQGSEA. The DNA of the CDR3 is TGCAGCGTTGGTAAGCGGGGGCTCAATGAGCAGTTCTTC. Translation gives CSVGKRGLNEQFF.

V usage is TRBV12-3 or TRBV12-4 and J usage is TRBJ1-4; tentative D call: TRBD1 (5 bases). The CDR3 length is 15 residues. Trimming cost V 4 bases and J 8 bases, with 17 bases left between them. This chain's CDR3 is CASSSPGRGEEKLFF. CDR3 coding DNA: TGTGCCAGCAGTTCCCCGGGACGGGGGGAAGAAAAACTGTTTTTT.

This chain links TRBV24-1 with TRBJ1-3, with TRBD1 identical over 9 bases. The V and J ends lost 2 bases and 8 bases, in that order; junction bases with no gene match: 9. This CDR3 has 16 residues. Germline loops: CDR1 KGHDR, CDR2 SFDVKD. CDR3 in DNA: TGTGCCACCAGTGATTCCCATACAGGGGGCTCGGACACCATATATTTT. Encoded protein: CATSDSHTGGSDTIYF.

The rearrangement links TRBV3-1 to TRBJ2-7; TRBD2 might be the D (7 bases). The CDR3 sequence is 16 residues long. CDR1 and CDR2 from the germline V gene are LGHDT and YNNKEL (reference sequence). Trimming pared 0 bases from V and 1 base from J, leaving 13 bases between. CDR3 in DNA: TGTGCCAGCAGCCAAGATCCAGGGGAGGGATCCTACGAGCAGTACTTC. Amino acid sequence: CASSQDPGEGSYEQYF.

This clonotype was counted once. The genes are TRBV4-1 and TRBJ1-2, with TRBD1 as a possible D gene (5 bases). This CDR3 region has 15 residues. Trimming stripped 3 bases from V and 4 bases from J, with 15 bases between. Per germline, CDR1 MGHRA and CDR2 YSYEKL. The CDR3 loop reads CASSQVRGAFYGYTF. Here the CDR3 DNA reads TGCGCCAGCAGCCAGGTCCGTGGGGCCTTCTATGGCTACACCTTC.

The CDR3 bases are TGTGCCAGCACCGAGGGACAGGACGACGAGCAGTACGTC. As protein: CASTEGQDDEQYV. The gene calls are TRBV21-1 and TRBJ2-7; the D call in the table, TRBD1, was not verified against the DNA. TRBV21-1 counts as a pseudogene. The CDR3 length is 13 residues.

The chain carries TRBV12-3 or TRBV12-4 and TRBJ2-7, with D possibly TRBD1 on 5 matching bases. V lost 2 bases and J lost 5, with 10 bases in between. There are 13 residues in the CDR3. The CDR3 sequence: CASSLSRGHEQYF. In DNA form, the CDR3 reads TGTGCCAGCAGTTTATCTAGGGGCCACGAGCAGTACTTC.

At least ten counts were recorded for this clonotype. CDR3 nucleotide sequence: TGCGCCAGCAGCCACCTAGACGGCTACGAGCAGTACGTC. The encoded protein is CASSHLDGYEQYV. This sequence joins TRBV4-1 and TRBJ2-7, with unresolved D. The CDR3 contains 13 residues. V was cut by 3 bases and J by 3 bases, with 9 bases left in between. CDR1 and CDR2 (germline): MGHRA, YSYEKL.

This clonotype was counted many times. J is TRBJ2-1 and V is TRBV7-2; D is unclear. This CDR3 comprises 11 residues. The germline CDR1 and CDR2 sequences are SGHTA and FQGNSA. Deletions cut 1 base from V and 10 bases from J, with 5 bases between. The CDR3 DNA follows: TGTGCCAGCAGCTTAGGACGCGAGCAGTTCTTC. It translates to CASSLGREQFF. Filled out from reference TRBV7-2 and TRBJ2-1, the complete variable domain reads GAGVSQSPSNKVTEKGKDVELRCDPISGHTALYWYRQSLGQGLEFLIYFQGNSAPDKSGLPSDRFSAERTGGSVSTLTIQRTQQEDSAVYLCASSLGREQFFGPGTRLTVL.

V gene TRBV29-1 combines with J gene TRBJ2-2, with D possibly matching TRBD2 (5 bases). This CDR3 is built from 12 residues. The V gene lost 7 bases and the J gene lost 6 bases, with 12 bases spanning the gap. CDR1 SQVTM and CDR2 ANQGSEA come from the germline V gene. DNA for the CDR3: TGCAGCGCGAGGGCCATCTCCGGGGAGCTGTTTTTT. It is translated as CSARAISGELFF.

This chain links TRBV11-2 with TRBJ2-1; D might be TRBD1 (5 bases). The CDR3 is 12 residues long. Germline values: CDR1 SGHAT, CDR2 FQNNGV. The ends were cut back, 3 bases at V and 8 bases at J, with 8 bases in the middle. Here the CDR3 reads CASSFVGDEQFF. The CDR3 region has the DNA TGTGCCAGCAGCTTTGTAGGGGATGAGCAGTTCTTC.